This record concerns one T cell receptor (beta chain) sequence. The antigen it binds to is not known. It has no much larger one-base neighbor in the sample; base qualities were not kept. The CDR3, from cysteine to phenylalanine, totals 15 residues. Here the CDR3 DNA is all that survives: 45 bases in frame from base 1. The germline V gene specifies KGHSH as CDR1 and LQKENI as CDR2. Trimming costs V 6 bases and J 0 bases, and their ends lie 14 bases apart. Participants in the prospective study were aged 18 to 89 years, lived in under 30 United States geographic areas, and enrolled through a virtual design. Cohort assignment in the prospective study relied on participant-reported clinical history from a screening survey and a study questionnaire. Recovered participants in ImmuneRACE Cohort 3 were defined as having two consecutive negative NP/OP PCR tests, clearance from a healthcare professional, or resolution of symptoms. Each participant in the prospective study had whole blood, serum and a nasopharyngeal or oropharyngeal swab collected by mobile phlebotomists. Prospective study participants could optionally give additional blood draws and questionnaires over an approximately two-month period. Before DNA extraction, blood samples from the prospective study were shipped at room temperature or frozen.

The sample originates from a study of blood T cell repertoires in COVID-19 (dated by TCRdb to about 2020). About the full investigation: Collaborator samples came from the United States, Italy and Spain and covered acute and convalescent phases of COVID-19. The repertoires were released in a freely available public database intended as a resource for research on the immune response to SARS-CoV-2. Where available, HLA class I and class II types were taken from metadata supplied by the sample provider and were not determined by assay-based typing. Samples came from the ongoing ImmuneRACE study (first 160 participants) plus 1,254 subjects from 6 global collaborators. Deeply sampled blood TCRbeta repertoires from subjects exposed to, actively infected with, or recovered from COVID-19 were included in the dataset. The material from the prospective study consisted of cDNA or gDNA derived from T cells, B-cell-depleted T cells, or PBMCs. A de-identified subject ID, COVID-19 status, age in years and sex were almost always included in the sample metadata. Study-level results and caveats: How much clinical and demographic metadata was included differed by source and by participant, and the metadata was provided uncurated.

TCRbeta CDR3 regions were amplified from genomic DNA by means of the immunoSEQ Assay, a bias-controlled multiplex PCR. In the paper's pipeline: Within the assay, amplification of reference gene primers was used to estimate how many nucleated cells each sample contained. To quantify the absolute abundance of each unique TCRbeta CDR3 rearrangement, sequence reads were collapsed and filtered. Productive Simpson clonality was computed per sample as the square root of Simpson's diversity index over productive rearrangements. TCRdb took over this immuneACCESS table, retaining in-frame rearrangements with V and J assigned. Such tables are incomplete; in checked studies, under half of the missing clones stem from an unresolved V gene, and the remainder is unexplained. Clone size and V and J calls were adopted from that table, with D and trimming inferred from the DNA. This sample holds 20,000 or so clones; 88% were observed only once. 5% of the sample belongs to the ten largest clones.

This clonotype originated in a woman aged 25 to 45 who had recovered from COVID-19. Sequences were obtained from PBMCs or T cells enriched from blood (not recorded which). Here the chain combines TRBV18 and TRBJ1-1, with the D segment identity uncertain. CDR3 reads: CASSEIDGMNTEAFF. In nucleotide form, the sequence is TGTGCCAGCTCGGAAATCGACGGGATGAACACTGAAGCTTTCTTT. Here the CDR3 is joined to the reference TRBV18 and TRBJ1-1 genes, and the full variable domain is: NAGVMQNPRHLVRRRGQEARLRCSPMKGHSHVYWYRQLPEEGLKFMVYLQKENIIDESGMPKERFSAEFPKEGPSILRIQQVVRGDSAAYFCASSEIDGMNTEAFFGQGTRLTVV.